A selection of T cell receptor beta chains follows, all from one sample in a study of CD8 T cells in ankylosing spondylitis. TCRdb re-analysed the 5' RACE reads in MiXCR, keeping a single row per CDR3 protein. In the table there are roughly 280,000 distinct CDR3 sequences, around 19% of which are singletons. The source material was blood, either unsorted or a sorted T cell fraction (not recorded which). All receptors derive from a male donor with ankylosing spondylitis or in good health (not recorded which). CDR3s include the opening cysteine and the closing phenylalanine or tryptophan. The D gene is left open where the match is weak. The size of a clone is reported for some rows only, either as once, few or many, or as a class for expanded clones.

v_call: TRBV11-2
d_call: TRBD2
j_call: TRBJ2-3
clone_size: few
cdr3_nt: TGTGCCAGCAGCCGAACTAGCGGGGGGTCCACAGATACGCAGTATTTT
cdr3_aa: CASSRTSGGSTDTQYF

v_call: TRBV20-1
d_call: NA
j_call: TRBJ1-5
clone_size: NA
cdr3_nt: TGCAGTGCTAGAGACCCAGGGAGATCTACGGCCCAGCATTTT
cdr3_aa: CSARDPGRSTAQHF

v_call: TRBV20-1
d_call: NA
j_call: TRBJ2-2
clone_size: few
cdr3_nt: TGCAGTGCCTCCGGGACTCACGTCGGGGAGCTGTTTTTT
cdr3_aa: CSASGTHVGELFF

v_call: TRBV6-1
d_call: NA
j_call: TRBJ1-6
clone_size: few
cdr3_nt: TGTGCCAGCAGGGGGACGAGCTCCTATAATTCACCCCTCCACTTT
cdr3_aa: CASRGTSSYNSPLHF

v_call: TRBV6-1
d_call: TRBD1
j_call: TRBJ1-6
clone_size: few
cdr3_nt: TGTGCCAGCAGTGAAAGGGACAGCTCAATCCACTTT
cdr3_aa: CASSERDSSIHF

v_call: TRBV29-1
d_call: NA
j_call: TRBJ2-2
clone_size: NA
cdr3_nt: TGCAGCGTTGAGAGGGGGGCGACCGGGGAGCTGTTTTTT
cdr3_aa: CSVERGATGELFF

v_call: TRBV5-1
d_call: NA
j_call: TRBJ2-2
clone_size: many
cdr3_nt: TGCGCCAGCAGCTTATTCGGAGCGAACACCGGGGAGCTGTTTTTT
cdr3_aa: CASSLFGANTGELFF

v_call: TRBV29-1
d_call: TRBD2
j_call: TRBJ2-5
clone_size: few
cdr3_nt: TGCAGCGTTGAACTAGCGGGAGCGGAGACCCAGTACTTC
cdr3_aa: CSVELAGAETQYF

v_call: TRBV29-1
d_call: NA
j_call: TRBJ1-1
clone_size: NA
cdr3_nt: TGCAGCGTTGAAGCCCGGGGGCCAACTGAAGCTTTCTTT
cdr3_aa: CSVEARGPTEAFF

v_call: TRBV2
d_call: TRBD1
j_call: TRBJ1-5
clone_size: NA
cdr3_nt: TGTGCCAGTTCAGGGGGGAATCAGCCCCAGCATTTT
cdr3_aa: CASSGGNQPQHF

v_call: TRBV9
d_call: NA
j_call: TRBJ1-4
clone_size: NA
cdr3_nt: TGTGCCAGCAGCCCCGCAGGGTCGCCTAATGAAAAACTGTTTTTT
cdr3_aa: CASSPAGSPNEKLFF